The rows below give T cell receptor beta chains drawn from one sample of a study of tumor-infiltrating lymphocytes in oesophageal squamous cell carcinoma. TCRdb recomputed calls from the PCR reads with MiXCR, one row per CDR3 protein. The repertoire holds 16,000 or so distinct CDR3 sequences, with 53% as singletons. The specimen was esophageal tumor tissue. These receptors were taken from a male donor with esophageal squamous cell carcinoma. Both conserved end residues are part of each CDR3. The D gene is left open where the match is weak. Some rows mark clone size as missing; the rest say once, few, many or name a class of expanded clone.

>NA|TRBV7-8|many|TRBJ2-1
TGTGCCAGCAGCTTAGTTAGCGTATACAATGAGCAGTTCTTC
CASSLVSVYNEQFF
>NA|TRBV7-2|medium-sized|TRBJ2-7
TGTGCCAGCAGCTTAGGTGGCGGCCTTTACGAGCAGTACTTC
CASSLGGGLYEQYF
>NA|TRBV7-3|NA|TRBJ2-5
TGTGCCAGCAGCTCAGATCGTGGGGAAGAGACCCAGTACTTC
CASSSDRGEETQYF
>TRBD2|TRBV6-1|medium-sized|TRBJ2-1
TGTGCCAGCACAGAAGCGGGGGGCTACAATGAGCAGTTCTTC
CASTEAGGYNEQFF
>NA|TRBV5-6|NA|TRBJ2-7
TGTGCCAGCAGCTGGAGCATATACGAGCAGTACTTC
CASSWSIYEQYF
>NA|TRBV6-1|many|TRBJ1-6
TGTGCCAGCAGTCCTTGGACAGCGAGCTCCTATAATTCACCCCTCCACTTT
CASSPWTASSYNSPLHF
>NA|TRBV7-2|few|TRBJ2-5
TGTGCCAGCAGCCCAGACCAGGGGCAGGGGCAGACCCAGTACTTC
CASSPDQGQGQTQYF
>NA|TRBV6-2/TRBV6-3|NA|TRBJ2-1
TGTGCCAGCAGTTACGCCTTGGGGTCCCGTGAGACCCAGTTCTTC
CASSYALGSRETQFF
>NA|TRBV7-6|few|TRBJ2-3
TGTGCCAGCAGCTTGGGCAGGGTGGTCACAGATACGCAGTATTTT
CASSLGRVVTDTQYF
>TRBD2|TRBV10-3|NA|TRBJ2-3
TGTGCCATCACCCGCCGGGGGGAGGCCGGAGATACGCAGTATTTT
CAITRRGEAGDTQYF
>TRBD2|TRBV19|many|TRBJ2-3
TGTGCCAGCCGACTAGCGGGACACACAGATACGCAGTATTTT
CASRLAGHTDTQYF
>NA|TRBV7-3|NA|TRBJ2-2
TGTGCCAGCAGCTCACAGGTGACCGGGGAGCTGTTTTTT
CASSSQVTGELFF
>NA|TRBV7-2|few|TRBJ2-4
TGTGCCAGCAGCCGCCGGGACTTACCCATTCAGTACTTC
CASSRRDLPIQYF
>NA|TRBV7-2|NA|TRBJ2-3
TGTGCCAGCGCAGGGTTCGGCACAGATATGCAGTATTTT
CASAGFGTDMQYF
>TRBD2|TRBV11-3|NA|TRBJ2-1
TGTGCCAGCAGCTTAGATGGGACTAGTGGCTACAATGAGCAGTTCTTC
CASSLDGTSGYNEQFF
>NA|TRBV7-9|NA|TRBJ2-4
TGTGCCAGCAGCTTAGCGATGGGGGAATCAAGCATTCAGTACTTC
CASSLAMGESSIQYF
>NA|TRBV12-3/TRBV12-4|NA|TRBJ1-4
TGTGCCAGCAGACCTTCACAGGGTTTGGACGAAAAACTGTTTTTT
CASRPSQGLDEKLFF
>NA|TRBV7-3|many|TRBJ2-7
TGTGCCAGCAGCTTGGGGTCCAGATACAATGAGCAGTACTTC
CASSLGSRYNEQYF
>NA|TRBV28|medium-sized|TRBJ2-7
TGTGCCAGCAGCCCAACTCCGGGCGAGCAGTACTTC
CASSPTPGEQYF
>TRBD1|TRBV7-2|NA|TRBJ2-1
TGTGCCAGCAGCTTACAGACAGGGATGGACGAGCAGTTCTTC
CASSLQTGMDEQFF
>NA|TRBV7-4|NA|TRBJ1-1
TGTGCCAGCAGTCCGGACCGATCGTTCACTGAAGCTTTCTTT
CASSPDRSFTEAFF
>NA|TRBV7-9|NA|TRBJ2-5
TGTGCCAGCAGCTTAGGGTACGGGGAAGAGACCCAGTACTTC
CASSLGYGEETQYF
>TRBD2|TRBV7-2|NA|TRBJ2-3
TGTGCCACCAGACTAGCATCTAACACAGATACGCAGTATTTT
CATRLASNTDTQYF
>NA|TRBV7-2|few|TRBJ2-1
TGTGCCAGCAGCTTAGCTATCCTAGCCCGTAATGAGCAGTTCTTC
CASSLAILARNEQFF
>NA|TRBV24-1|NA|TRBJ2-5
TGTGCCACCAGTGAAGGCCACCAAGAGACCCAGTACTTC
CATSEGHQETQYF
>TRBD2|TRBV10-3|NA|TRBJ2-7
TGTGCCATCAGTGAACTGGGACTAGCGGGAGGGAACGACGAGCAGTACTTC
CAISELGLAGGNDEQYF
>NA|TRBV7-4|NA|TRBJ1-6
TGTGCCAGCAGCTTCGGGGCCCACTATAATTCACCCCTCCACTTT
CASSFGAHYNSPLHF
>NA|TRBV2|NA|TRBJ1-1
TGTGCCAGCAGGAGAAACACTGAAGCTTTCTTT
CASRRNTEAFF
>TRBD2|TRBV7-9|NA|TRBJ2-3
TGTGCCAGCAGTAATAGCGGGAGCACAGATACGCAGTATTTT
CASSNSGSTDTQYF
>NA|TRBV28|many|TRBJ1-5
TGTGCCAGCGGCTACTATCAGCCCCAGCATTTT
CASGYYQPQHF
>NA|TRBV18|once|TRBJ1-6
TGTGCCAGCTCTCCCCCGGGACGGCCTAATTCACCCCTCCACTTC
CASSPPGRPNSPLHF
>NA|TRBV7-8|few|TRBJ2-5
TGTGCCAGCAGCTTCACGGGGGAAGAGACCCAGTACTTC
CASSFTGEETQYF
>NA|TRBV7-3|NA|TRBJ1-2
TGTGCCAGCACTACAAGAGCGGGGGTCGACTATGGCTACACCTTC
CASTTRAGVDYGYTF
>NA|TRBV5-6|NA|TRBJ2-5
TGTGCCAGCAGCTTGGGACAGCTCCAAGAGACCCAGTACTTC
CASSLGQLQETQYF
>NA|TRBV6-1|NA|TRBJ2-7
TGTGCCAGCAGTGAATCGAGGCCCTCTACCTACGAGCAGTACTTC
CASSESRPSTYEQYF
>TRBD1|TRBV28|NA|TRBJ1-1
TGTGCCAGCAGTTTATTTACAGGGGAGAACACTGAAGCTTTCTTT
CASSLFTGENTEAFF
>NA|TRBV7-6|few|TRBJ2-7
TGTGCCAGCAGCTTAGGAGCAGGGACTTTTGGCTACGAGCAGTACTTC
CASSLGAGTFGYEQYF
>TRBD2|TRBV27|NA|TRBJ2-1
TGTGCCAGTTGGGAGCGGGGGGGACAGCACCACAATGAGCAGTTCTTC
CASWERGGQHHNEQFF
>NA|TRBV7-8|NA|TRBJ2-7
TGTGCCAGCAGCTATCGGGGCAGAGGGGCACATGAGCAGTACTTC
CASSYRGRGAHEQYF
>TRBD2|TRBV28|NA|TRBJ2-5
TGTGCCAGCAGTTTATGGCGGGGGAGGGTTGGGGAGACCCAGTACTTC
CASSLWRGRVGETQYF
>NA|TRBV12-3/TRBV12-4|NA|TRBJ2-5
TGTGCCAGCAGTTTGAGGCAGGGGATGGAGACCCAGTACTTC
CASSLRQGMETQYF
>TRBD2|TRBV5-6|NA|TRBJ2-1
TGTGCCAGCAGCCCCCTTGCGGGAGGGAACAATGAGCAGTTCTTC
CASSPLAGGNNEQFF
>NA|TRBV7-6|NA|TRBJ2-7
TGTGCCAGCAGCAGAGTCTACTACGAGCAGTACTTC
CASSRVYYEQYF
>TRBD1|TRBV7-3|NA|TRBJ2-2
TGTGCCAGCAGCTTCAGGGGGCAGGGCGGGGAGCTGTTTTTT
CASSFRGQGGELFF
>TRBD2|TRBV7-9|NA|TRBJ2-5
TGTGCCAGCAGCCCCCCTTGGGGAGGGGAGACCCAGTACTTC
CASSPPWGGETQYF
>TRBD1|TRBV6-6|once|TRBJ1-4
TGTGCCAGCAGCCCCGGGACAGCTAATGAAAAACTGTTTTTT
CASSPGTANEKLFF
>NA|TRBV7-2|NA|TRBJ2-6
TGTGCCAGCAGCTTAGCGCCCGGGATCGGGGCCAACGTCCTGACTTTC
CASSLAPGIGANVLTF
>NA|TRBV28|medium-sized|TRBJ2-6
TGTGCCAGCAGTTTAGGCAGGGGGGCCCGTTCTGGGGCCAACGTCCTGACTTTC
CASSLGRGARSGANVLTF
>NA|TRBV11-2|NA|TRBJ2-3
TGTGCCAGCAGCTGGACAGCCTACACAGATACGCAGTATTTT
CASSWTAYTDTQYF
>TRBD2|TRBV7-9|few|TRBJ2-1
TGTGCCAGCAGCTCAGCGGGAAACTACAATGAGCAGTTCTTC
CASSSAGNYNEQFF